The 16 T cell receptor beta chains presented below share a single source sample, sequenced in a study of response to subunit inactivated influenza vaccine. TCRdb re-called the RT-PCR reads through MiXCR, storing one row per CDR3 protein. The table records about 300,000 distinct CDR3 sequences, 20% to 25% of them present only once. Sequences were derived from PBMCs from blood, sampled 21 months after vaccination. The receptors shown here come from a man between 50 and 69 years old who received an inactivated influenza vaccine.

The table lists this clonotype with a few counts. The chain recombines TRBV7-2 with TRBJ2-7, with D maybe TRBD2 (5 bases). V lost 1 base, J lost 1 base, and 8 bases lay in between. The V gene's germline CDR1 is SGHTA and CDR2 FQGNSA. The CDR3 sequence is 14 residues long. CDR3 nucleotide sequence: TGTGCCAGCAGCTTAGAGCGGAGGTCCTACGAGCAGTACTTC. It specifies CASSLERRSYEQYF.

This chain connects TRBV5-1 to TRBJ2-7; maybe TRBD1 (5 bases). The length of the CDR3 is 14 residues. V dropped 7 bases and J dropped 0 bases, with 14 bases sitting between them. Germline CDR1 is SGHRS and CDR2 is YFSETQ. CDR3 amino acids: CASLLDSSSYEQYF. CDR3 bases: TGCGCCAGCCTTCTCGACAGCAGCTCCTACGAGCAGTACTTC.

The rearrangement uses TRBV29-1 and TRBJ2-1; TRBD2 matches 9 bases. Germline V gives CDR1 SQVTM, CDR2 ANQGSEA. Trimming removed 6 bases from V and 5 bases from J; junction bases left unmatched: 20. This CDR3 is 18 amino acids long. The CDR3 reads CSVPPSSGKWGSNNEQFF. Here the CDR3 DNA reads TGCAGCGTCCCCCCGTCTAGCGGGAAATGGGGATCAAACAATGAGCAGTTCTTC.

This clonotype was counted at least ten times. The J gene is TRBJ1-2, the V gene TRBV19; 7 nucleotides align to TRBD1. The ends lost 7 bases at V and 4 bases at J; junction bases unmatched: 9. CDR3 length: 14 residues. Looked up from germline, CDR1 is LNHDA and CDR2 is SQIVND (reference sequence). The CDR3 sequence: CASTEGQFSYGYTF. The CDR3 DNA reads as TGTGCCAGTACCGAGGGACAGTTTTCCTATGGCTACACCTTC.

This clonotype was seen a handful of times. CDR3 sequence reads: CASSPARGNQPQHF. As DNA, the CDR3 is TGTGCCAGCTCACCTGCGCGGGGCAATCAGCCCCAGCATTTT. The chain joins TRBV18 to TRBJ1-5, with D unresolved. CDR3 length: 14 residues. Germline CDR1 is KGHSH and CDR2 is LQKENI. With 3 bases removed from V and 2 bases from J, the gap between germline ends came to 8 bases.

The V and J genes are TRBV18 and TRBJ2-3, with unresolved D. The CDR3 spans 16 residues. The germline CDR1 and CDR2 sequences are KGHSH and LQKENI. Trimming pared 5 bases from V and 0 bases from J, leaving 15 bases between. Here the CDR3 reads CASSRTQRYSTDTQYF. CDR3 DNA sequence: TGTGCCAGCTCAAGAACTCAGCGTTATAGCACAGATACGCAGTATTTT.

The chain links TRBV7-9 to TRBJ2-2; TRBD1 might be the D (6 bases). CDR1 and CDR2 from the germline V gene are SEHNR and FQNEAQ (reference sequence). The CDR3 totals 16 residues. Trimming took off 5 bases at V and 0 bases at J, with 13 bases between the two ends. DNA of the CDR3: TGTGCCAGCAGCCACAAACAGGGAACGAACACCGGGGAGCTGTTTTTT. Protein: CASSHKQGTNTGELFF. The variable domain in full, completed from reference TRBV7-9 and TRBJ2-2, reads DTGVSQNPRHKITKRGQNVTFRCDPISEHNRLYWYRQTLGQGPEFLTYFQNEAQLEKSRLLSDRFSAERPKGSFSTLEIQRTEQGDSAMYLCASSHKQGTNTGELFFGEGSRLTVL.

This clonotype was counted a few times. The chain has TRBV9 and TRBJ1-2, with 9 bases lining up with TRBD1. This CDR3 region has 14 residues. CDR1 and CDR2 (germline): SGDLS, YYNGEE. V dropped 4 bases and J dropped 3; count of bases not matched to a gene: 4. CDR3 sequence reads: CASSPRTGDYGYTF. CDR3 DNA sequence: TGTGCCAGCAGCCCCCGGACAGGGGACTATGGCTACACCTTC.

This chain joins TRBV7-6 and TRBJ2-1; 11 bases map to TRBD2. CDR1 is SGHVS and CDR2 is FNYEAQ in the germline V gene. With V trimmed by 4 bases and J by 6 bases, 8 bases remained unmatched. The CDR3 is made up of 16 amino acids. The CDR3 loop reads CASSSPKTSGTNEQFF. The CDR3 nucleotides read TGTGCCAGCAGCTCACCAAAGACTAGCGGGACCAATGAGCAGTTCTTC.

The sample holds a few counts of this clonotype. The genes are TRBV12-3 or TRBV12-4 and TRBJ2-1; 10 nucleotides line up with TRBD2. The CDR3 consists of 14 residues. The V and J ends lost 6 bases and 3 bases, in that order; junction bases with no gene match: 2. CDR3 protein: CASRGLASYNEQFF. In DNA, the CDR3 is TGTGCCAGCAGGGGACTAGCGAGCTACAATGAGCAGTTCTTC.

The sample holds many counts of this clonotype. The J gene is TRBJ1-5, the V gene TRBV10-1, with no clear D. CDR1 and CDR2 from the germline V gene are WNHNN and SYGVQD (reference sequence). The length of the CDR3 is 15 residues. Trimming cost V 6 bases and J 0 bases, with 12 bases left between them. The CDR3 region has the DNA TGCGCCAGCAGGACCTCCCCCTATAGCAATCAGCCCCAGCATTTT. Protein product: CASRTSPYSNQPQHF.

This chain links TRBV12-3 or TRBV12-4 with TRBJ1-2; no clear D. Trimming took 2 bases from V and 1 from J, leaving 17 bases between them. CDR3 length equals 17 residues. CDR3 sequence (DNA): TGTGCCAGCAGTTTAAGGTTTGCGACACCGAGTAACTATGGCTACACCTTC. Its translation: CASSLRFATPSNYGYTF.

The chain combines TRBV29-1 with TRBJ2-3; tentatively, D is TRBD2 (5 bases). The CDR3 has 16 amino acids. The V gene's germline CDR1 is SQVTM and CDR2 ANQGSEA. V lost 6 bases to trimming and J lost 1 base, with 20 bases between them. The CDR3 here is CSVLREPTLRTDTQYF. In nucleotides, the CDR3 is TGCAGCGTCCTCCGGGAACCAACCCTCCGCACAGATACGCAGTATTTT.

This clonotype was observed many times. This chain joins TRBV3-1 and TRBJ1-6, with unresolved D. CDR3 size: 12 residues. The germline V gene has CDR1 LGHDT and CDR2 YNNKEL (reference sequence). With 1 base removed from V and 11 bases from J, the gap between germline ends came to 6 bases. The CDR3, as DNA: TGTGCCAGCAGCCAAGGGAGGGCACCCCTCCACTTT. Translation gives CASSQGRAPLHF.

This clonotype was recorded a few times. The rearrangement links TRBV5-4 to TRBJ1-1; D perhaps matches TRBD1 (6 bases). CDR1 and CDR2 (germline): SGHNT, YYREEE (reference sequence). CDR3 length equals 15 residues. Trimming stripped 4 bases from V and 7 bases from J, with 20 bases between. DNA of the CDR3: TGTGCCAGCAGCGTCTTAGGGACAAGGGGCAATGAAGCTTTCTTT. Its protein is CASSVLGTRGNEAFF.

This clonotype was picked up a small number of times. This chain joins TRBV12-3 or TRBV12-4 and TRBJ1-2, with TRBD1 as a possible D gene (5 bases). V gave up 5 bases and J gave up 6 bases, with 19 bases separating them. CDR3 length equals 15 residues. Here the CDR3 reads CASSTPTAGRDGYTF. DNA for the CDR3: TGTGCCAGCAGTACCCCAACGGCAGGGAGAGATGGCTACACCTTC.